This TCR beta chain was identified in a study of blood T cell repertoires in COVID-19. Study-wide background: T cells, B-cell-depleted T cells, or PBMCs supplied cDNA or gDNA.

The participants were between about 18 and 95 years old and came from some 23 US areas. V shed 2 bases and J shed 1 base, with 12 bases lying between them. CDR3 length equals 15 residues. Germline V gives CDR1 KGHSH, CDR2 LQKENI. As handled by the study authors: Estimation of nucleated cell counts relied on the amplification of reference gene primers. Here immunoSEQ multiplex PCR was the method, and the copy in TCRdb shows in-frame clones only, minus some. V, J and clone size reflect that table, while D and trimming were determined from the DNA. The table has around 140,000 clones, around 80% seen once.

Sequencing was carried out using PBMCs or T cells enriched from blood (not recorded which). The sequence was collected from a woman aged 45-65 years who had recovered from COVID-19. The rearrangement links TRBV18 to TRBJ2-7, with D perhaps TRBD1 (5 bases). The CDR3 bases are TGTGCCAGCTCACCAGGGGCAGGGCTGTCCTACGAGCAGTACGTC. Protein sequence: CASSPGAGLSYEQYV.